The source of this T cell receptor beta chain is a study of cytomegalovirus exposure and HLA in healthy donors. Study conclusions and caveats: Cytomegalovirus association was assigned to under 200 TCR beta chains. It was reportedly the case that the classifier diagnosed cytomegalovirus status with high specificity and sensitivity.

Separate from the approximately 720-subject first cohort, the approximately 120-subject validation cohort was the one that the donors belonged to. Sequenced by immunoSEQ multiplex PCR; TCRdb stores in-frame clones only, minus some. Among about 190,000 clones listed, around 84% were seen once. In regard to this clone: Its antigen remains unidentified.

CDR1 is SEHNR, CDR2 FQNEAQ, per germline (reference sequence). The ends lost 7 bases at V and 5 bases at J; junction bases unmatched: 11. This CDR3 region has 16 residues. Sequencing was carried out using PBMCs. The chain uses TRBV7-9 and TRBJ2-6, with 7 nucleotides matching TRBD2. The receptor was isolated from a young man in good health and CMV-seropositive. The CDR3 sequence: CASTPGRVGRANVLTF. The CDR3 DNA is TGTGCCAGCACTCCGGGGAGGGTCGGGCGGGCCAACGTCCTGACTTTC.